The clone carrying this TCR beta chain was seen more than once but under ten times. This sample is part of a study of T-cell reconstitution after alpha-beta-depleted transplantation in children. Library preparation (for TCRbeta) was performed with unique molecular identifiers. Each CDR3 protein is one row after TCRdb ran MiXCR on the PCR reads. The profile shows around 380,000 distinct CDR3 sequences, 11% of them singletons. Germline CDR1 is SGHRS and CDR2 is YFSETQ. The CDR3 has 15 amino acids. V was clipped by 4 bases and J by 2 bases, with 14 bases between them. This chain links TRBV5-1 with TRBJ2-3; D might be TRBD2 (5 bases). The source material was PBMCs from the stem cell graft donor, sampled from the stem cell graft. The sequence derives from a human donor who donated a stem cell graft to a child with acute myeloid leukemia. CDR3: CASSRGTWDTDTQYF. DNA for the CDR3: TGCGCCAGCAGCCGGGGAACCTGGGACACAGATACGCAGTATTTT.